Shown below are 22 T cell receptor beta chains from a single sample sequenced in a study of shared clonotypes between healthy human individuals. CD45RO-negative, CCR7-selected cells formed the naive CD8 fraction, which excluded terminally differentiated effector memory CD45RA+ cells. Sequencing used immunoSEQ multiplex PCR; TCRdb keeps in-frame clones, though not all of them. The data show some 2,000,000 clones, about 95% seen once. Sequencing was done on a sample of naive CD8+ T cells sorted from blood. Receptor source: a man younger than 35 in good health.

This rearrangement joins TRBV7-9 to TRBJ2-7, with 13 positions matching TRBD2. J lost 3 bases, V lost 3 bases, and 14 bases had no gene match. CDR1 and CDR2 (germline): SEHNR, FQNEAQ (reference sequence). This CDR3 is 19 amino acids long. The CDR3 spells CASSFGLAGELLMSYEQYF. The CDR3 DNA is TGTGCCAGCAGCTTCGGACTAGCGGGGGAGCTACTGATGAGCTACGAGCAGTACTTC.

As concerns this clone: This may stem from a read error, because a much larger clone lies one nucleotide away. This sample also contains other DNA sequences that code for the same CDR3. The chain links TRBV5-6 to TRBJ1-1; D unresolved. CDR1 SGHDT and CDR2 YYEEEE come from the germline V gene. V gave up 0 bases and J gave up 3 bases, with 3 bases separating them. The CDR3 spans 12 residues. In nucleotides, the CDR3 is TGTGCCAGCAGCTTGGAGGACACTGAAGCTTTCTTT. This translates into CASSLEDTEAFF.

The chain uses TRBV19 and TRBJ2-1; no firm D call. Trimming removed 3 bases at V and 6 bases at J, with 9 bases between. This CDR3 comprises 13 residues. Germline assignment: CDR1 LNHDA and CDR2 SQIVND (reference sequence). The CDR3 nucleotides are TGTGCCAGTAGTATTACCAGTGCCAATGAGCAGTTCTTC. Its protein is CASSITSANEQFF.

The CDR3 region has the DNA TGTGCCAGCAGTTTCGAGGCGGGGGGCGTAGATACGCAGTATTTT. It specifies CASSFEAGGVDTQYF. The genes are TRBV28 and TRBJ2-3; 8 bases are shared with TRBD2. CDR1 MDHEN and CDR2 SYDVKM come from the germline V gene. There are 15 residues in the CDR3. Trimming cost V 3 bases and J 5 bases; bases outside gene matches: 7.

This clone has only one observation. This chain uses TRBV10-3 with TRBJ2-2, with D possibly TRBD2 on 5 matching bases. This CDR3 spans 14 amino acids. Germline CDR1 ENHRY, CDR2 SYGVKD. V was shortened by 3 bases and J by 1 base, with 6 bases between the two germline ends. The CDR3 region is CAISEGLNTGELFF. The CDR3 nucleotides read TGTGCCATCAGTGAAGGACTGAACACCGGGGAGCTGTTTTTT.

The V and J genes are TRBV7-9 and TRBJ2-2; D could derive from TRBD1 or TRBD2 (5 bases each). This CDR3 is built from 13 residues. The germline CDR1 and CDR2 sequences are SEHNR and FQNEAQ (reference sequence). V gave up 3 bases and J gave up 6 bases, with 8 bases separating them. This CDR3 is CASSLGDSGELFF. CDR3 nucleotide sequence: TGTGCCAGCAGCTTGGGGGATTCCGGGGAGCTGTTTTTT.

V is TRBV6-5 and J is TRBJ2-4; possibly TRBD1 for D (8 bases). The CDR3 loop spans 15 amino acids. The germline V gene has CDR1 MNHEY and CDR2 SVGAGI. V was cut by 0 bases and J by 8 bases, with 14 bases left in between. CDR3 region: CASSYSAGQVDIQYF. Here the CDR3 DNA reads TGTGCCAGCAGTTACTCAGCGGGACAGGTGGACATTCAGTACTTC.

The chain combines TRBV2 with TRBJ2-7, with 9 nucleotides matching TRBD1. Trimming at V came to 5 bases and at J to 5 bases, leaving 10 bases not matched to a gene. The length of the CDR3 is 15 residues. Germline V gene lookup returns CDR1 SNHLY and CDR2 FYNNEI. CDR3 in DNA: TGTGCCAGCAGTCCCCTCGGGACAGGGTACCACGAGCAGTACTTC. Residues: CASSPLGTGYHEQYF.

For the CDR3, the DNA is TGTGCCAGCAGTTCGGGACAGGGGAATAGCAATCAGCCCCAGCATTTT. This encodes CASSSGQGNSNQPQHF. The chain couples TRBV2 to TRBJ1-5; 10 positions agree with TRBD1. The CDR3 spans 16 residues. V lost 5 bases and J lost 0; bases outside the gene matches: 4. The V gene's germline CDR1 is SNHLY and CDR2 FYNNEI.

The chain uses TRBV2 and TRBJ2-5, with D possibly matching TRBD1 (6 bases). CDR3 size: 15 residues. Germline V gives CDR1 SNHLY, CDR2 FYNNEI. Trimming took off 7 bases at V and 1 base at J, with 16 bases between the two ends. The CDR3 reads CASTTLQGIQETQYF. For the CDR3, the DNA is TGTGCCAGCACCACTCTACAGGGAATCCAAGAGACCCAGTACTTC.

J is TRBJ1-2 and V is TRBV9; D uncertain. The V end lost 4 bases, the J end lost 4 bases, and 17 bases lay between the germline ends. This CDR3 region has 15 residues. CDR1 and CDR2 (germline): SGDLS, YYNGEE. As DNA, the CDR3 is TGTGCCAGCAGCCCCCAAGGAGGGAACTTCTATGGCTACACCTTC. It yields the protein CASSPQGGNFYGYTF. Combining the CDR3 with reference TRBV9 and TRBJ1-2 gives the whole variable domain DSGVTQTPKHLITATGQRVTLRCSPRSGDLSVYWYQQSLDQGLQFLIQYYNGEERAKGNILERFSAQQFPDLHSELNLSSLELGDSALYFCASSPQGGNFYGYTFGSGTRLTVV.

The gene calls are TRBV7-9 and TRBJ2-1; 9 bases line up with TRBD2. The CDR3 runs to 16 residues. CDR1 and CDR2 (germline): SEHNR, FQNEAQ (reference sequence). The V gene end was trimmed by 3 bases and the J gene end by 0 bases; junction bases not matched to a gene: 3. CDR3 residues: CASSFGSGSSYNEQFF. The CDR3 DNA reads TGTGCCAGCAGCTTCGGTAGCGGGAGCTCCTACAATGAGCAGTTCTTC.

The V call is TRBV7-2, the J call TRBJ2-7; D gene uncertain. The CDR3 spans 14 residues. The ends were cut back, 3 bases at V and 2 bases at J, with 11 bases in the middle. Germline V gene lookup returns CDR1 SGHTA and CDR2 FQGNSA. CDR3 sequence reads: CASSLNNVPYEQYF. In DNA form, the CDR3 reads TGTGCCAGCAGCTTGAATAATGTGCCCTACGAGCAGTACTTC.

The chain joins TRBV28 to TRBJ1-1; D gene unclear. The V end was cut by 5 bases, the J end by 6 bases, with 7 bases between. This CDR3 region has 11 residues. Germline V CDR1 and CDR2: MDHEN, SYDVKM. The CDR3 nucleotides are TGTGCCAGCAGTCAAACCTCTGAAGCTTTCTTT. This translates into CASSQTSEAFF. Complete variable domain (other parts from reference TRBV28 and TRBJ1-1): DVKVTQSSRYLVKRTGEKVFLECVQDMDHENMFWYRQDPGLGLRLIYFSYDVKMKEKGDIPEGYSVSREKKERFSLILESASTNQTSMYLCASSQTSEAFFGQGTRLTVV.

The gene calls are TRBV6-4 and TRBJ2-7, with D tentatively TRBD1 or TRBD2 (6 bases each). CDR1 MRHNA and CDR2 SNTAGT come from the germline V gene. The CDR3 contains 15 residues. Trimming stripped 3 bases from V and 2 bases from J, with 14 bases between. As DNA, the CDR3 is TGTGCCAGCAGTGAGGGGGCGGCGGGGACCTACGAGCAGTACTTC. It translates to CASSEGAAGTYEQYF.

The V and J genes are TRBV7-9 and TRBJ1-1; weak D call: TRBD1 (6 bases). This CDR3 is 14 amino acids long. Deletions cut 5 bases from V and 0 bases from J, with 10 bases between. Germline V CDR1 and CDR2: SEHNR, FQNEAQ (reference sequence). The CDR3, as DNA: TGTGCCAGCAGCACGAGACAGGTGAACACTGAAGCTTTCTTT. It codes for CASSTRQVNTEAFF.

The rearrangement uses TRBV7-6 and TRBJ2-7; no clear D gene. Looked up from germline, CDR1 is SGHVS and CDR2 is FNYEAQ. The CDR3 is 15 amino acids. Trimming pared 3 bases from V and 1 base from J, leaving 13 bases between. The CDR3 nucleotides are TGTGCCAGCAGCTTTAGCCCGGACGGATCCTACGAGCAGTACTTC. Its translation is CASSFSPDGSYEQYF.

The rearrangement joins TRBV7-9 to TRBJ1-4; D is perhaps TRBD1 (5 bases). Looked up from germline, CDR1 is SEHNR and CDR2 is FQNEAQ (reference sequence). V lost 8 bases and J lost 6, with 10 bases in between. The CDR3 totals 12 residues. The CDR3 region has the DNA TGTGCCAGCGACCCGGGGGATGAAAAACTGTTTTTT. This encodes CASDPGDEKLFF.

The chain recombines TRBV25-1 with TRBJ2-5, with D perhaps TRBD2 (6 bases). There are 16 residues in the CDR3. CDR1 and CDR2 (germline): MGHDK, SYGVNS. V lost 1 base, J lost 0 bases, and 12 bases lay in between. This CDR3 is CASSEWAEGNQETQYF. The CDR3 DNA reads as TGTGCCAGCAGTGAATGGGCGGAGGGAAACCAAGAGACCCAGTACTTC.

V is TRBV2 and J is TRBJ2-7; no clear D. This CDR3 has 12 amino acids. Trimming shortened V by 6 bases and J by 5 bases, and 11 bases separated the two germline ends. CDR1 and CDR2 (germline): SNHLY, FYNNEI. CDR3 sequence reads: CASSLVEDEQYF. The CDR3 DNA reads TGTGCCAGCAGCCTGGTCGAGGACGAGCAGTACTTC.

The J gene is TRBJ1-2, the V gene TRBV27, with D maybe TRBD1 (6 bases). The CDR3 spans 15 residues. The germline CDR1 and CDR2 sequences are MNHEY and SMNVEV (reference sequence). V dropped 4 bases and J dropped 3 bases, with 15 bases sitting between them. The CDR3 is CASSSSPRGDYGYTF. The CDR3 DNA is TGTGCCAGCAGTTCCTCCCCCAGGGGCGACTATGGCTACACCTTC.

V usage is TRBV11-2 and J usage is TRBJ2-7; TRBD1 matches at 7 bases. CDR1 SGHAT and CDR2 FQNNGV come from the germline V gene. The V gene end was trimmed by 3 bases and the J gene end by 7 bases; junction bases not matched to a gene: 6. The CDR3 runs to 13 residues. CDR3 nucleotides: TGTGCCAGCAGCTTGGGCGACAGGGTAGAGCAGTACTTC. Protein sequence: CASSLGDRVEQYF.